Each of the 27 T cell receptor beta chains below was sequenced from the same sample in a study of cytomegalovirus exposure and HLA in healthy donors. Amplification used 60 Vbeta primers and 13 Jbeta primers. Libraries were prepared by immunoSEQ multiplex PCR; TCRdb keeps only in-frame clonotypes and omits some of them. The sample yields about 170,000 clones, 70% to 80% seen once. Sequenced material: PBMCs. The receptors shown here come from a female donor in good health and CMV-seronegative.

The rearrangement joins TRBV7-2 to TRBJ2-3; TRBD1 matches at 7 bases. The V gene end was trimmed by 6 bases and the J gene end by 4 bases; junction bases not matched to a gene: 10. The CDR3 length is 15 residues. The V gene's germline CDR1 is SGHTA and CDR2 FQGNSA. The CDR3 DNA sequence: TGTGCCAGCAGAGGCGAAAGGACAGGCCCAGATACGCAGTATTTT. The encoded protein is CASRGERTGPDTQYF.

The CDR3 coding sequence is TGTGCCAGCAGCTCTCTCCCGAACCGGGGGGCGGGAGATACGCAGTATTTT. It is translated as CASSSLPNRGAGDTQYF. The V and J genes are TRBV7-2 and TRBJ2-3; D perhaps matches TRBD2 (7 bases). The V end was cut by 4 bases, the J end by 5 bases, with 22 bases between. The CDR3 contains 17 residues. The germline V gene encodes CDR1 SGHTA and CDR2 FQGNSA.

CDR3 DNA: TGTGCCACCAGCAGAGAACACAGAGTGAACACTGAAGCTTTCTTT. As protein: CATSREHRVNTEAFF. This chain joins TRBV15 and TRBJ1-1; D unclear. The CDR3 consists of 15 residues. Germline CDR1 LNHNV, CDR2 YYDKDF (reference sequence). The germline V and J ends were trimmed by 0 bases and 0 bases, with 8 bases remaining between them.

This clone was seen a single time. The rearrangement uses TRBV5-1 and TRBJ1-1; the D is unclear. Germline assignment: CDR1 SGHRS and CDR2 YFSETQ. V lost 0 bases to trimming and J lost 4 bases, with 10 bases between them. The CDR3 sequence is 14 residues long. The CDR3 DNA reads TGCGCCAGCAGCTTGGTGCAGGTAGGCACTGAAGCTTTCTTT. Amino acids: CASSLVQVGTEAFF. Variable domain in full (rest from reference TRBV5-1 and TRBJ1-1): KAGVTQTPRYLIKTRGQQVTLSCSPISGHRSVSWYQQTPGQGLQFLFEYFSETQRNKGNFPGRFSGRQFSNSRSEMNVSTLELGDSALYLCASSLVQVGTEAFFGQGTRLTVV.

The chain joins TRBV6-4 to TRBJ2-3, with D hard to call. Trimming stripped 4 bases from V and 2 bases from J, with 7 bases between. The germline V gene encodes CDR1 MRHNA and CDR2 SNTAGT. This CDR3 comprises 13 residues. In DNA form, the CDR3 reads TGTGCCAGCAGTGTACAGCACACAGATACGCAGTATTTT. As protein: CASSVQHTDTQYF.

The V and J genes are TRBV11-2 and TRBJ1-4, with a weak D call TRBD1 (6 bases). This CDR3 is 14 amino acids long. Germline V CDR1 and CDR2: SGHAT, FQNNGV. V dropped 0 bases and J dropped 5 bases, with 7 bases sitting between them. CDR3 in amino acids: CASSLEGGNEKLFF. The DNA for the CDR3 is TGTGCCAGCAGCTTAGAAGGGGGAAATGAAAAACTGTTTTTT.

This clone was counted a single time. The chain carries TRBV7-2 and TRBJ2-1; 8 positions match TRBD2. The CDR3 spans 18 residues. Germline V lookup: CDR1 SGHTA, CDR2 FQGNSA. The V and J ends lost 0 bases and 11 bases, in that order; junction bases with no gene match: 18. The CDR3 DNA is TGTGCCAGCAGCTTAGCGCCCGGTGCTGCGGGAGGCCGGGGTAAGCAGTTCTTC. Its translation: CASSLAPGAAGGRGKQFF.

The rearrangement links TRBV28 to TRBJ2-7; TRBD2 is a possible D gene (6 bases). CDR3 length: 17 amino acids. Deletions cut 5 bases from V and 3 bases from J, with 23 bases between. Germline lookup yields CDR1 MDHEN and CDR2 SYDVKM. The CDR3 DNA is TGTGCCAGCAGTCTCCCCTCCCTTTACGGCGGGGACTACGAGCAGTACTTC. Its translation: CASSLPSLYGGDYEQYF. Full variable domain (missing parts from reference TRBV28 and TRBJ2-7): DVKVTQSSRYLVKRTGEKVFLECVQDMDHENMFWYRQDPGLGLRLIYFSYDVKMKEKGDIPEGYSVSREKKERFSLILESASTNQTSMYLCASSLPSLYGGDYEQYFGPGTRLTVT.

The chain joins TRBV9 to TRBJ2-1, with unresolved D. The CDR3 spans 17 residues. The germline CDR1 and CDR2 sequences are SGDLS and YYNGEE. The V end lost 0 bases, the J end lost 2 bases, and 15 bases lay between the germline ends. CDR3 in DNA: TGTGCCAGCAGCGTAGCTCCCCTAGTCTTAGCCTACAATGAGCAGTTCTTC. Residues: CASSVAPLVLAYNEQFF.

The chain links TRBV5-4 to TRBJ2-7; D unclear. This CDR3 spans 13 amino acids. CDR1 is SGHNT, CDR2 YYREEE, per germline (reference sequence). V dropped 3 bases and J dropped 5 bases, with 12 bases sitting between them. The CDR3 spells CASSYEVYHEQYF. CDR3 coding DNA: TGTGCCAGCAGCTACGAGGTCTATCACGAGCAGTACTTC.

This clone was seen once. Other DNA sequences in this specimen translate into the identical CDR3. This sequence joins TRBV29-1 and TRBJ2-3, with D hard to call. CDR3 size: 12 residues. V lost 3 bases and J lost 0, with 4 bases in between. The germline V gene has CDR1 SQVTM and CDR2 ANQGSEA. CDR3 DNA sequence: TGCAGCGTTGATGAGAGCACAGATACGCAGTATTTT. Protein product: CSVDESTDTQYF.

DNA of the CDR3: TGTGCCAGCTCACCGACTAGCGGGAGGTACAATGAGCAGTTCTTC. This translates into CASSPTSGRYNEQFF. V gene TRBV18 combines with J gene TRBJ2-1; 13 nucleotides align to TRBD2. Losses at the gene ends were 3 bases for V and 4 bases for J; bases not matched to a gene: 0. CDR1 is KGHSH, CDR2 LQKENI, per germline. The CDR3 runs to 15 residues. The entire variable domain, with the rest obtained from reference TRBV18 and TRBJ2-1, is as follows: NAGVMQNPRHLVRRRGQEARLRCSPMKGHSHVYWYRQLPEEGLKFMVYLQKENIIDESGMPKERFSAEFPKEGPSILRIQQVVRGDSAAYFCASSPTSGRYNEQFFGPGTRLTVL.

This chain uses TRBV11-3 with TRBJ2-3; 11 positions match TRBD2. V shed 3 bases, J shed 2 bases, and the junction held 4 bases outside the gene matches. The CDR3 sequence is 16 residues long. Germline CDR1 and CDR2: SGHNT and YENEEA. In DNA, the CDR3 is TGTGCCAGCAGCTTTTTAGCGGGAGGGTTCACAGATACGCAGTATTTT. It specifies CASSFLAGGFTDTQYF.

The rearrangement joins TRBV9 to TRBJ2-3, with 7 bases that match TRBD2. Germline CDR1 reads SGDLS; CDR2 reads YYNGEE. V lost 4 bases, J lost 4 bases, and 3 bases stayed unmatched. The CDR3 totals 13 residues. CDR3 loop: CASSRTSADTQYF. The CDR3, as DNA: TGTGCCAGCAGCCGCACTAGCGCAGATACGCAGTATTTT.

The V gene is TRBV4-3, the J gene TRBJ1-4; D ambiguous. CDR3 length: 13 residues. CDR1 and CDR2 (germline): LGHNA, YSLEER. V lost 3 bases to trimming and J lost 7 bases, with 9 bases between them. The CDR3 sequence: CASSQNEGEKLFF. DNA of the CDR3: TGCGCCAGCAGCCAGAACGAGGGTGAAAAACTGTTTTTT.

The rearrangement links TRBV19 to TRBJ1-3; D perhaps matches TRBD1 (6 bases). Trimming removed 6 bases at V and 0 bases at J, with 15 bases between. Germline lookup yields CDR1 LNHDA and CDR2 SQIVND (reference sequence). The CDR3 has 16 residues. The CDR3 coding sequence is TGTGCCAGTAGGCCAGGGGAGGGTGTCTCTGGAAACACCATATATTTT. It translates to CASRPGEGVSGNTIYF. The full variable domain, in which reference TRBV19 and TRBJ1-3 provide the parts outside the CDR3, is DGGITQSPKYLFRKEGQNVTLSCEQNLNHDAMYWYRQDPGQGLRLIYYSQIVNDFQKGDIAEGYSVSREKKESFPLTVTSAQKNPTAFYLCASRPGEGVSGNTIYFGEGSWLTVV.

This chain links TRBV14 with TRBJ2-3, with TRBD1 matching over 12 bases. In germline, CDR1 is SGHDN, CDR2 FVKESK. There are 22 residues in the CDR3. V lost 0 bases, J lost 0 bases, and 16 bases stayed unmatched. The CDR3 bases are TGTGCCAGCAGCCAAGAGTCAACGGGACAGGGGGCGGCCAACCCAAGCACAGATACGCAGTATTTT. It yields the protein CASSQESTGQGAANPSTDTQYF.

This clone was counted between two and nine times. The chain couples TRBV27 to TRBJ2-7, with 12 bases that match TRBD2. The CDR3 is 15 amino acids. Germline lookup yields CDR1 MNHEY and CDR2 SMNVEV (reference sequence). With V trimmed by 6 bases and J by 6 bases, 9 bases remained unmatched. CDR3 region: CASSPTSGGLLEQYF. CDR3 DNA sequence: TGTGCCAGCAGCCCGACTAGCGGGGGCCTCCTCGAGCAGTACTTC.

The chain joins TRBV5-5 to TRBJ2-5, with D tentatively TRBD2 (6 bases). The CDR3 runs to 14 residues. Germline V CDR1 and CDR2: SGHKS, YYEKEE (reference sequence). Trimming stripped 4 bases from V and 5 bases from J, with 15 bases between. The CDR3 spells CASSPSPGRETQYF. Written as DNA, the CDR3 is TGTGCCAGCAGCCCGTCCCCGGGGAGGGAGACCCAGTACTTC.

The genes are TRBV6-5 and TRBJ1-3, with D tentatively TRBD1 (5 bases). Germline V gene lookup returns CDR1 MNHEY and CDR2 SVGAGI. This CDR3 contains 16 residues. Trimming removed 2 bases from V and 4 bases from J, with 15 bases in between. The CDR3 region has the DNA TGTGCCAGCAGTTACGGAGGGGTCCCGGGCGGAAACACCATATATTTT. As protein: CASSYGGVPGGNTIYF.

The chain recombines TRBV4-3 with TRBJ2-3; 7 positions agree with TRBD2. The germline V gene encodes CDR1 LGHNA and CDR2 YSLEER. The V segment lost 1 base and the J segment 5 bases; nucleotides outside the gene matches: 9. The CDR3 sequence is 16 residues long. CDR3 in amino acids: CASSQVWGGGGDTQYF. DNA of the CDR3: TGCGCCAGCAGCCAAGTATGGGGGGGTGGGGGAGATACGCAGTATTTT.

About this clone: The junction does not match germline at one end; this may be a read error. V gene TRBV18 combines with J gene TRBJ2-7; D possibly corresponds to TRBD1 (6 bases). The CDR3 runs 16 residues. CDR1 is KGHSH, CDR2 LQKENI, per germline. The CDR3 is CASSPLHRVNNYEQYF. CDR3 DNA: TGTGCCAGCTCACCATTACACAGGGTGAACAACTACGAGCAGTACTTT.

This clone was seen only a few times. This chain uses TRBV30 with TRBJ1-6, with D unclear. Germline V lookup: CDR1 GTSNPN, CDR2 SVGIG (reference sequence). This CDR3 is 14 amino acids long. The V gene lost 2 bases and the J gene lost 7 bases, with 12 bases spanning the gap. The chain's CDR3 is CAWSTGPGNSPLHF. The CDR3 coding sequence is TGTGCCTGGAGTACGGGTCCCGGGAATTCACCCCTCCACTTT.

V is TRBV4-3 and J is TRBJ2-3; 9 bases agree with TRBD2. The CDR3 is made up of 16 amino acids. V trimming: 4 bases; J trimming: 3 bases; junction bases outside the gene matches: 8. Germline V gene lookup returns CDR1 LGHNA and CDR2 YSLEER. CDR3 DNA: TGCGCCAGCAGCCGAGACCTTAGCGGGGGTACAGATACGCAGTATTTT. Protein product: CASSRDLSGGTDTQYF.

The chain combines TRBV28 with TRBJ2-7; a weak D match, TRBD2 (6 bases). Germline V CDR1 and CDR2: MDHEN, SYDVKM. Trimming shortened V by 6 bases and J by 2 bases, and 14 bases separated the two germline ends. This CDR3 is built from 14 residues. The CDR3: CASRRGSGTYEQYF. CDR3 in DNA: TGTGCCAGCAGGAGGGGTAGCGGAACCTACGAGCAGTACTTC.

The gene calls are TRBV7-2 and TRBJ1-2; perhaps TRBD1 as D (6 bases). The CDR3 runs to 13 residues. The germline V gene has CDR1 SGHTA and CDR2 FQGNSA. V dropped 5 bases and J dropped 8 bases, with 15 bases sitting between them. The CDR3 here is CASSRDKVGGYTF. CDR3 nucleotides: TGTGCCAGCAGCCGGGACAAAGTCGGGGGCTACACCTTC.

This clone occurred once. J is TRBJ2-7 and V is TRBV28; tentatively, D is TRBD2 (5 bases). Germline assignment: CDR1 MDHEN and CDR2 SYDVKM. Trimming cost V 5 bases and J 4 bases, with 9 bases left between them. The CDR3 totals 12 residues. CDR3: CASSGEGYEQYF. Written as DNA, the CDR3 is TGTGCCAGCAGTGGCGAGGGTTACGAGCAGTACTTC.